The present entry profiles one T cell receptor beta chain with its context. Its antigen is not yet known. No qualities accompany the bases; no much larger clone lies one base away. Healthy HIV-negative adults with no recently reported acute infections or vaccinations were included as donors. Every donor was a Caucasian adult residing in Nashville, Tennessee, USA. The CD8 memory samples were a combination of magnetically selected CD45RO+ cells and CCR7-negative CD45RA+ effector memory (TemRA) cells. After blood collection by leukapheresis, PBMCs were isolated using Ficoll-Histopaque density gradient centrifugation and then cryopreserved in the vapor phase of liquid nitrogen. Analytical flow cytometry was used to check the purity and quantity of each magnetically sorted T cell population. From each sorted fraction, genomic DNA was isolated and quantified by UV absorbance on a Nanodrop 2000c. TCR CDR3 regions were amplified from genomic DNA by multiplex PCR using the deep immunoSEQ assay. Extracted genomic DNA from each cell subset was distributed evenly across all wells of several immunoSEQ 96-well plates, and each plate was treated as a replicate. Each replicate PCR for sorted subsets received about 220 ng genomic DNA, equal to some 32,000 T cell genomes. Purified libraries were measured with a Qubit 3.0 fluorometer, size-checked on a Bioanalyzer 2100, and measured again with the KAPA Library Quantification kit. Every immunoSEQ 96-well plate was sequenced on a separate single-read 150-cycle Illumina NextSeq 550 flow cell. The paper's data handling went like this. The immunoSEQ output contained only junctional sequences without quality scores, so filtering could not match that applied to full-length reads. Sequences were annotated with PyIR, a Python wrapper for IgBLAST v1.9, using IMGT germline references to assign V/J genes and CDR3. Any read was removed if the V/J assignment was weak (E-value above 1e-6), the CDR3 was missing, or the read contained stop codons, out-of-frame junctions, or ambiguous translated residues. V3J clonotypes were defined by identical inferred V gene, J gene, and CDR3 amino acid sequence. To compute the percentage overlap between repertoires, the number of shared unique clonotypes was divided by the size of the smaller repertoire. Repertoire richness was assessed with RTK rarefaction, the Chao1 estimator, and Recon v2.1 estimates of unobserved clonotypes. OLGA was used to compute generation probabilities for all TCRbeta clonotypes that the gDNA method yielded from a few donors. TCRdb limited this immuneACCESS table to in-frame rearrangements with V and J called. A share of clones is missing; checked studies link under half to unresolved V genes, and the rest is unexplained. V and J calls and clone size are those listed in that table; D and trimming were worked out from the DNA. For this sample the table gives 650,000 to 700,000 clones, of which roughly 87% were detected only once. Clones ranked in the top ten supply 34% of the sample.

The data were taken from a study of shared clonotypes between healthy human individuals (dated by TCRdb to the early 2020s). Turning to the overall study: A few men and two women, aged 18 to 49 years, made up the cohort. Different laboratories and diverse techniques were used to prepare libraries and sequence TCR repertoires, to increase sequencing depth and limit assay-specific biases. Between about 0.85 and 10 billion PBMCs per donor were obtained by leukapheresis. For each donor, CD4 naive and CD4 memory were each run on three plates, CD8 naive on two plates, and CD8 memory on one plate. To estimate repertoire size and how much clonotypes are shared between individuals, the study performed deep sequencing of blood TCR repertoires from roughly five healthy adults. What the study reported, not specific to this receptor: Naive subsets generally had larger estimated clonotype richness than memory subsets did. Clonotypes shared by all four sorted-subset donors showed higher generation probabilities than non-shared clonotypes. Rarefaction of sorted-subset datasets indicated incomplete sequencing despite the large sequencing depth. Only blood was sampled, and tissue TCR repertoires likely differ from those in blood. Because the study included only a small number of donors, the genetic and exposure-history diversity represented was limited. Pairwise subsampling led to the expectation that sequencing depth would affect the degree of clonotype sharing among donors. When a few donors were compared, the shared fraction of clonotypes was about 5.5% for naive CD4, roughly 3.3% for naive CD8, roughly 2.5% for memory CD4, and 0.4% for memory CD8.

The cysteine opens and the phenylalanine closes a CDR3 of 12 amino acids. Only the CDR3 DNA stays, 36 bases, in frame from base 1. Trimming costs V 6 bases and J 2 bases, and their ends lie 8 bases apart. CDR1 and CDR2 (MDHEN, SYDVKM) derive from the germline V gene. The chain is assembled from TRBV28 and TRBJ2-7, with the D segment identity uncertain. The clonotype comes from a man aged 18 to 35 in good health. Some clones in this sample may be carry-over from other donors' samples. Material: memory CD8+ T cells from PBMCs. This specimen's cell subset or site label, per the study, means: CD45RO+ cells pooled with CCR7-negative TemRA cells. The CDR3 reads CASSPDPYEQYF. At the DNA level, the sequence is TGTGCCAGCAGCCCGGATCCCTACGAGCAGTACTTC.